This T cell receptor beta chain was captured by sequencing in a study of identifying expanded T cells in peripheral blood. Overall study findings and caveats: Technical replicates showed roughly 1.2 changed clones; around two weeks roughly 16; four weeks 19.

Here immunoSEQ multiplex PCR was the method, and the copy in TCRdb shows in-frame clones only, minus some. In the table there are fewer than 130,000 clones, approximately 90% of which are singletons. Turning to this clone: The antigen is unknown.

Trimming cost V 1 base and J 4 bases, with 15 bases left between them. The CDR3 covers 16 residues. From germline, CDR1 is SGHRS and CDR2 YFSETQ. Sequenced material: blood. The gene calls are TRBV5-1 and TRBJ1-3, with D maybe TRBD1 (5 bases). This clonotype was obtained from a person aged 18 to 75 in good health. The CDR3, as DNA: TGCGCCAGCAGCTTGAGTCCGCAGGGAGGAGGAAACACCATATATTTT. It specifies CASSLSPQGGGNTIYF.